These 19 T cell receptor beta chains share one sample of origin, sequenced in a study of shared T cell receptors in the human thymus. Some clones are missing from TCRdb's copy, which holds only in-frame ones; the method was immunoSEQ multiplex PCR. This sample has 540,000 or so clones, with about 84% found just once. This sample was shared with a second study, whose subject was human thymus T cells.

The specimen was thymocytes. These receptors were taken from a boy under two years old with a congenital heart defect.

The CDR3: CASSVGTSGIEQYF. As DNA, the CDR3 is TGTGCCAGCAGCGTAGGGACTAGCGGGATCGAGCAGTACTTC. The chain has TRBV9 and TRBJ2-7, with TRBD2 matching 12 bases. The ends lost 0 bases at V and 6 bases at J; junction bases unmatched: 1. Germline V CDR1 and CDR2: SGDLS, YYNGEE. The CDR3 runs to 14 residues.

The chain links TRBV29-1 to TRBJ2-5; TRBD2 agrees at 9 bases. Germline V lookup: CDR1 SQVTM, CDR2 ANQGSEA. This CDR3 spans 16 amino acids. V shed 3 bases, J shed 3 bases, and the junction held 11 bases outside the gene matches. The CDR3 here is CSVDRRAGGPKETQYF. The CDR3 DNA sequence: TGCAGCGTTGACCGAAGGGCGGGAGGGCCGAAAGAGACCCAGTACTTC.

The chain joins TRBV4-3 to TRBJ2-1; 8 nucleotides line up with TRBD2. Germline-derived CDR1 and CDR2 are LGHNA and YSLEER. This CDR3 region has 21 residues. V was pared by 4 bases and J by 6 bases, with 26 bases of the junction left unmatched. The CDR3 DNA follows: TGCGCCAGCAGCCCCGAGCCGCCGGGACACATGGCGGGAGGAGGGTTCAATGAGCAGTTCTTC. Translation gives CASSPEPPGHMAGGGFNEQFF.

The chain employs TRBV6-1 and TRBJ2-1, with 7 bases matching TRBD2. J was trimmed by 15 bases and V by 5 bases; bases with no gene match: 16. The germline V gene encodes CDR1 MNHNS and CDR2 SASEGT. The CDR3 is 14 residues long. The CDR3, as DNA: TGTGCCAGCAGTCCCGGGACTACGACGGGTTGTCGGTTCTTC. Residues: CASSPGTTTGCRFF.

The J gene is TRBJ2-7, the V gene TRBV29-1; TRBD1 might be the D (6 bases). This CDR3 has 13 amino acids. V was trimmed by 4 bases and J by 3 bases, leaving 13 bases between them. The V gene's germline CDR1 is SQVTM and CDR2 ANQGSEA. This chain's CDR3 is CSVGGRLRYEQYF. For the CDR3, the DNA is TGCAGCGTTGGGGGGCGTCTCCGCTACGAGCAGTACTTC.

The rearrangement uses TRBV18 and TRBJ2-3, with TRBD1 matching over 7 bases. The CDR3 covers 15 residues. The V gene's germline CDR1 is KGHSH and CDR2 LQKENI. Trimming at V came to 6 bases and at J to 1 base, leaving 7 bases not matched to a gene. CDR3 sequence: CASSRGDRCTDTQYF. The CDR3 nucleotides are TGTGCCAGCTCCAGAGGGGACAGATGCACAGATACGCAGTATTTT.

CDR3 protein: CASSSTSDSINEQFF. The DNA for the CDR3 is TGTGCCAGCAGCTCGACTTCGGACTCGATCAATGAGCAGTTCTTC. This chain links TRBV7-9 with TRBJ2-1, with D perhaps TRBD2 (5 bases). The germline V gene encodes CDR1 SEHNR and CDR2 FQNEAQ (reference sequence). This CDR3 has 15 residues. V was pared by 4 bases and J by 6 bases, with 16 bases between.

The rearrangement links TRBV25-1 to TRBJ2-1; TRBD1 agrees at 7 bases. After removal of 3 bases from V and 9 bases from J, the junction contained 11 bases not matched to a gene. CDR3 length: 15 amino acids. Germline V lookup: CDR1 MGHDK, CDR2 SYGVNS. The CDR3: CASSDPAAGGGEQFF. CDR3 DNA: TGTGCCAGCAGTGACCCCGCGGCAGGGGGTGGTGAGCAGTTCTTC.

The rearrangement joins TRBV2 to TRBJ2-5, with TRBD1 identical over 7 bases. The CDR3 sequence is 16 residues long. Germline assignment: CDR1 SNHLY and CDR2 FYNNEI. The J segment lost 5 bases and the V segment lost 5 bases, leaving 14 bases of the junction unmatched. Here the CDR3 reads CASSPHPDRVGETQYF. CDR3 in DNA: TGTGCCAGCAGTCCACACCCAGACAGGGTTGGCGAGACCCAGTACTTC.

V is TRBV10-3 and J is TRBJ1-2; 7 nucleotides line up with TRBD1. J was trimmed by 2 bases and V by 6 bases; bases with no gene match: 6. CDR3 length: 14 amino acids. Per the germline V gene, CDR1 is ENHRY and CDR2 is SYGVKD. CDR3 coding DNA: TGTGCCATCAGGATTGACAGGGCGAACTATGGCTACACCTTC. It yields the protein CAIRIDRANYGYTF.

The chain uses TRBV7-2 and TRBJ1-2; D possibly corresponds to TRBD1 (5 bases). This CDR3 is 17 amino acids long. The V gene's germline CDR1 is SGHTA and CDR2 FQGNSA. Trimming removed 0 bases at V and 0 bases at J, with 14 bases between. The CDR3 loop reads CASSLATRGGTNYGYTF. In nucleotides, the CDR3 is TGTGCCAGCAGCTTAGCAACTCGGGGGGGAACTAACTATGGCTACACCTTC.

The chain recombines TRBV19 with TRBJ2-7; tentatively, D is TRBD1 (7 bases). V shed 0 bases and J shed 2 bases, with 32 bases lying between them. CDR3 size: 22 residues. The germline CDR1 and CDR2 sequences are LNHDA and SQIVND (reference sequence). The CDR3 region has the DNA TGTGCCAGTAGTATAGATCTGAAACGCGGGACAGCGCGAAAACTTGTACCCTACGAGCAGTACTTC. Its translation: CASSIDLKRGTARKLVPYEQYF.

The chain combines TRBV19 with TRBJ2-1; 8 bases are a match to TRBD1. Germline V gene sequence: CDR1 LNHDA, CDR2 SQIVND (reference sequence). The CDR3 is made up of 15 amino acids. V lost 4 bases, J lost 6 bases, and 8 bases stayed unmatched. CDR3 amino acids: CASSTPDRGSNEQFF. The CDR3 DNA is TGTGCCAGTAGTACTCCCGACAGGGGATCCAATGAGCAGTTCTTC. Full variable domain (outside the CDR3, taken from reference TRBV19 and TRBJ2-1): DGGITQSPKYLFRKEGQNVTLSCEQNLNHDAMYWYRQDPGQGLRLIYYSQIVNDFQKGDIAEGYSVSREKKESFPLTVTSAQKNPTAFYLCASSTPDRGSNEQFFGPGTRLTVL.

This sequence joins TRBV10-3 and TRBJ2-3, with 7 nucleotides matching TRBD1. This CDR3 comprises 17 residues. Germline-derived CDR1 and CDR2 are ENHRY and SYGVKD. The V segment lost 0 bases and the J segment 4 bases; nucleotides outside the gene matches: 10. The CDR3 loop is CAISESVRGQSPDTQYF. CDR3 in DNA: TGTGCCATCAGTGAGTCGGTTCGGGGACAGAGCCCAGATACGCAGTATTTT.

V is TRBV30 and J is TRBJ2-7; 12 bases fit TRBD1. Germline V CDR1 and CDR2: GTSNPN, SVGIG (reference sequence). V was clipped by 0 bases and J by 2 bases; unmatched bases: 20. The CDR3 spans 21 residues. The CDR3 reads CAWSVEISGTGGPSEAYEQYF. CDR3 nucleotide sequence: TGTGCCTGGAGTGTAGAAATATCCGGGACAGGGGGCCCTAGCGAGGCCTACGAGCAGTACTTC.

The chain has TRBV7-2 and TRBJ2-1; 7 bases map to TRBD2. The CDR3 length is 17 residues. V lost 2 bases and J lost 8; bases outside the gene matches: 15. Germline V lookup: CDR1 SGHTA, CDR2 FQGNSA. For the CDR3, the DNA is TGTGCCAGCAGCTTAAAGGGCTGGTGGGAGGGCCCGGATGAGCAGTTCTTC. Translating gives CASSLKGWWEGPDEQFF.

CDR3 region: CASSEGRQGVGTQYF. The DNA of the CDR3 is TGTGCCAGTAGCGAGGGACGGCAGGGGGTTGGGACCCAGTACTTC. The gene calls are TRBV19 and TRBJ2-5; 7 bases agree with TRBD1. The CDR3 has 15 residues. Trimming took 6 bases from V and 7 from J; bases not matched to a gene: 14. Germline V gene data show CDR1 as LNHDA and CDR2 as SQIVND (reference sequence). The full variable domain, with the rest looked up from reference TRBV19 and TRBJ2-5, is DGGITQSPKYLFRKEGQNVTLSCEQNLNHDAMYWYRQDPGQGLRLIYYSQIVNDFQKGDIAEGYSVSREKKESFPLTVTSAQKNPTAFYLCASSEGRQGVGTQYFGPGTRLLVL.

The J gene is TRBJ2-5, the V gene TRBV29-1; 10 positions match TRBD1. J gave up 2 bases and V 7 bases, and 7 bases lay outside the gene matches. The CDR3 has 14 amino acids. Looked up from germline, CDR1 is SQVTM and CDR2 is ANQGSEA. CDR3 nucleotide sequence: TGCAGCGCCACGGACAGGGGGGGTCAAGAGACCCAGTACTTC. Its translation: CSATDRGGQETQYF.

The CDR3 DNA reads TGTGCCAGCAGCCAAGACTTCCCCAAACGGGGTTATGGCTACACCTTC. This encodes CASSQDFPKRGYGYTF. The V gene is TRBV14, the J gene TRBJ1-2; D call uncertain. V lost 0 bases, J lost 5 bases, and 16 bases lay in between. This CDR3 is 16 amino acids long. CDR1 and CDR2 from the germline V gene are SGHDN and FVKESK.